Following are 16 T cell receptor beta chains from one sample sequenced in a study of graft-versus-host responses after intestinal transplantation. These TCRs are of unknown antigen specificity. This table comes from immunoSEQ multiplex PCR, and its TCRdb copy is limited to in-frame clones, with some not included. The sample carries more than 65,000 clones, around 90% recorded once. The source was unstimulated CD8+ T cells sorted from spleen or lymph node cells, collected before intestinal transplant. These receptors originate from a human donor who received an intestinal transplant.

This clone is judged medium-sized (0.01 to 0.1%). The rearrangement joins TRBV13 to TRBJ2-3; the match to TRBD1 covers 10 bases. Trimming at V came to 5 bases and at J to 0 bases, leaving 11 bases not matched to a gene. Germline CDR1 reads PRHDT; CDR2 reads FYEKMQ (reference sequence). The CDR3 loop spans 18 amino acids. Here the CDR3 DNA reads TGTGCCAGCAGCCCACCACCGGGACAGGGGTACAGCACAGATACGCAGTATTTT. Protein sequence: CASSPPPGQGYSTDTQYF.

The gene calls are TRBV28 and TRBJ2-1; D is possibly TRBD2 (6 bases). This CDR3 has 13 amino acids. The V end lost 5 bases, the J end lost 5 bases, and 10 bases lay between the germline ends. Germline CDR1 MDHEN, CDR2 SYDVKM. CDR3 in DNA: TGTGCCAGCAGTCGGGGGTCCGACAATGAGCAGTTCTTC. Translating gives CASSRGSDNEQFF.

This chain connects TRBV13 to TRBJ1-3; weak D call: TRBD1 (5 bases). The germline V and J ends were trimmed by 11 bases and 7 bases, with 15 bases remaining between them. The germline gives CDR1 PRHDT, CDR2 FYEKMQ (reference sequence). CDR3 size: 12 residues. This CDR3 reads CAGGSGSNTIYF. In nucleotides, the CDR3 is TGTGCCGGGGGGTCAGGGAGCAACACCATATATTTT. Variable domain in full (rest from reference TRBV13 and TRBJ1-3): AAGVIQSPRHLIKEKRETATLKCYPIPRHDTVYWYQQGPGQDPQFLISFYEKMQSDKGSIPDRFSAQQFSDYHSELNMSSLELGDSALYFCAGGSGSNTIYFGEGSWLTVV.

The rearrangement uses TRBV25-1 and TRBJ1-2, with unresolved D. V lost 8 bases, J lost 6 bases, and 10 bases lay in between. In germline, CDR1 is MGHDK, CDR2 SYGVNS. The CDR3 consists of 11 residues. This CDR3 is CASEDTHGYTF. The CDR3 DNA reads as TGTGCCAGCGAAGACACCCATGGCTACACCTTC.

The J gene is TRBJ2-1, the V gene TRBV6-1, with a weak D call TRBD2 (5 bases). Trimming stripped 4 bases from V and 2 bases from J, with 12 bases between. The CDR3 loop spans 15 amino acids. Germline V lookup: CDR1 MNHNS, CDR2 SASEGT. CDR3 loop: CASSGVELAYNEQFF. The DNA of the CDR3 is TGTGCCAGCAGTGGTGTGGAACTAGCCTACAATGAGCAGTTCTTC.

The V call is TRBV10-1, the J call TRBJ1-6, with 9 nucleotides matching TRBD1. Germline V gives CDR1 WNHNN, CDR2 SYGVQD (reference sequence). Trimming at V came to 8 bases and at J to 14 bases, leaving 4 bases not matched to a gene. CDR3 size: 11 residues. CDR3 loop: CASPDRGTLHF. The CDR3 DNA reads TGCGCCAGCCCGGACAGGGGCACCCTCCACTTT.

CDR3 protein: CASSPGTSNNEQFF. The CDR3 DNA reads as TGCGCCAGCAGTCCCGGGACTAGCAACAATGAGCAGTTCTTC. This chain joins TRBV10-2 and TRBJ2-1; 9 bases match TRBD2. The V and J ends lost 5 bases and 5 bases, in that order; junction bases with no gene match: 4. Germline V gene sequence: CDR1 WSHSY, CDR2 SAAADI. The CDR3 is 14 residues long.

The rearrangement joins TRBV7-9 to TRBJ2-3, with a possible D match to TRBD2 (7 bases). Trimming stripped 3 bases from V and 0 bases from J, with 13 bases between. Germline CDR1 is SEHNR and CDR2 is FQNEAQ (reference sequence). The CDR3 totals 16 residues. The CDR3 loop reads CASSLGGGVSTDTQYF. Here the CDR3 DNA reads TGTGCCAGCAGCTTGGGAGGGGGAGTTAGCACAGATACGCAGTATTTT.

The chain uses TRBV5-1 and TRBJ2-2; D perhaps matches TRBD1 (5 bases). This CDR3 spans 15 amino acids. Germline V gene data show CDR1 as SGHRS and CDR2 as YFSETQ. The germline V and J ends were trimmed by 4 bases and 6 bases, with 16 bases remaining between them. This chain's CDR3 is CASSPWQGESGELFF. In DNA, the CDR3 is TGCGCCAGCAGCCCCTGGCAGGGTGAATCCGGGGAGCTGTTTTTT.

This clone was counted a single time. The V and J genes are TRBV6-5 and TRBJ1-1, with TRBD1 matching over 9 bases. Germline lookup yields CDR1 MNHEY and CDR2 SVGAGI. Trimming at V came to 5 bases and at J to 0 bases, leaving 4 bases not matched to a gene. The CDR3 runs 15 residues. As DNA, the CDR3 is TGTGCCAGCAGTGGGGGGACAGGGATGAACACTGAAGCTTTCTTT. This encodes CASSGGTGMNTEAFF.

The V and J genes are TRBV7-8 and TRBJ2-7, with 10 nucleotides matching TRBD1. The CDR3 has 16 amino acids. Per germline, CDR1 SGHVS and CDR2 FQNEAQ. The ends lost 5 bases at V and 6 bases at J; junction bases unmatched: 13. The CDR3 nucleotides read TGTGCCAGCAGCCTTCTCCGGGACAGGGGTCCCCTCGAGCAGTACTTC. It is translated as CASSLLRDRGPLEQYF.

The chain uses TRBV7-9 and TRBJ2-1, with unresolved D. The ends were cut back, 5 bases at V and 8 bases at J, with 10 bases in the middle. The germline gives CDR1 SEHNR, CDR2 FQNEAQ (reference sequence). The CDR3 has 12 amino acids. Here the CDR3 DNA reads TGTGCCAGCAGCCCTAGGCTGGATGAGCAGTTCTTC. It is translated as CASSPRLDEQFF.

The chain is built from TRBV6-5 and TRBJ2-1; maybe TRBD1 (6 bases). Germline V gene data show CDR1 as MNHEY and CDR2 as SVGAGI. Trimming shortened V by 8 bases and J by 5 bases, and 16 bases separated the two germline ends. CDR3 length: 14 amino acids. CDR3 protein: CASLTGGVHNEQFF. CDR3 in DNA: TGTGCCAGCTTGACTGGGGGCGTCCACAATGAGCAGTTCTTC.

The chain joins TRBV19 to TRBJ1-1; D may be TRBD1 (6 bases). CDR1 is LNHDA and CDR2 is SQIVND in the germline V gene (reference sequence). The CDR3 has 14 residues. V lost 3 bases to trimming and J lost 7 bases, with 15 bases between them. The CDR3, as DNA: TGTGCCAGTAGTATTAGTGGGGGCGGGGGTGAAGCTTTCTTT. This sequence encodes CASSISGGGGEAFF.

The CDR3 sequence: CAILLLGSQETQYF. Written as DNA, the CDR3 is TGTGCCATCCTCCTACTAGGATCCCAAGAGACCCAGTACTTC. The chain links TRBV7-9 to TRBJ2-5, with D perhaps matching TRBD2 (5 bases). The CDR3 sequence is 14 residues long. With 10 bases removed from V and 1 base from J, the gap between germline ends came to 16 bases. Germline CDR1 and CDR2: SEHNR and FQNEAQ (reference sequence).

The V call is TRBV9, the J call TRBJ2-5; D possibly corresponds to TRBD2 (6 bases). The CDR3 is 14 residues long. Trimming removed 4 bases from V and 5 bases from J, with 15 bases in between. Per germline, CDR1 SGDLS and CDR2 YYNGEE. The CDR3, as DNA: TGTGCCAGCAGCCCCCTGGGGGGTTACGAGACCCAGTACTTC. It yields the protein CASSPLGGYETQYF.